Each of the 14 T cell receptor beta chains below was sequenced from the same sample in a study of T cell responses to AZD1222 COVID-19 vaccine. Assay used: immunoSEQ multiplex PCR; TCRdb lists only in-frame clones, some missing. Of 98,000 or so clones in the sample, 89% are singletons; the top ten hold around 3.3%. This specimen consisted of peripheral blood, obtained on day 0 of MenACWY control vaccination. These receptors were collected from an adult in good health.

CDR3 residues: CASSLPGQGTLEQYF. The CDR3 nucleotides read TGTGCCAGCAGCCTGCCCGGACAGGGGACCCTCGAGCAGTACTTC. V and J are TRBV6-5 and TRBJ2-7; 9 positions agree with TRBD1. The V segment lost 6 bases and the J segment 6 bases; nucleotides outside the gene matches: 12. Germline loops: CDR1 MNHEY, CDR2 SVGAGI. The CDR3 covers 15 residues.

The chain joins TRBV5-1 to TRBJ2-1, with 11 bases identical to TRBD1. V lost 3 bases to trimming and J lost 8 bases; unmatched junction nucleotides: 7. Germline CDR1 is SGHRS and CDR2 is YFSETQ. The CDR3 loop spans 15 amino acids. CDR3 in DNA: TGCGCCAGCAGCTCAGGGACAGGGGGTAGCGATGAGCAGTTCTTC. Its protein product is CASSSGTGGSDEQFF.

The chain uses TRBV28 and TRBJ1-4, with TRBD1 identical over 7 bases. CDR1 and CDR2 from the germline V gene are MDHEN and SYDVKM. The CDR3 is 15 amino acids. With 4 bases clipped from V and 1 base from J, the junction kept 3 bases outside the gene matches. Here the CDR3 reads CASSSSGGTNEKLFF. CDR3 DNA sequence: TGTGCCAGCAGTTCCTCAGGGGGAACTAATGAAAAACTGTTTTTT.

This clone was seen a single time. The V and J genes are TRBV2 and TRBJ1-5; D is possibly TRBD1 (6 bases). CDR3 length equals 13 residues. Between the trimmed V and J ends, which lost 6 bases and 3 bases, there was a span of 9 bases. Germline CDR1 and CDR2: SNHLY and FYNNEI. CDR3 sequence: CASSVGANQPQHF. The CDR3 DNA sequence: TGTGCCAGCAGCGTGGGGGCCAATCAGCCCCAGCATTTT.

The chain employs TRBV2 and TRBJ1-5; D is ambiguous. This CDR3 contains 14 residues. Looked up from germline, CDR1 is SNHLY and CDR2 is FYNNEI. V gave up 0 bases and J gave up 1 base, with 4 bases separating them. The CDR3 reads CASSEAWSNQPQHF. The CDR3 region has the DNA TGTGCCAGCAGTGAAGCGTGGAGCAATCAGCCCCAGCATTTT.

The V and J genes are TRBV21-1 and TRBJ1-2. TRBV21-1 is assigned pseudogene status. CDR3 length: 13 residues. The CDR3 sequence: CASSPREGDGYTF. CDR3 coding DNA: TGTGCCAGCAGCCCGCGGGAGGGAGATGGCTACACCTTC.

This CDR3 is CASSSGSANTGELFF. The CDR3 DNA reads TGCGCCAGCAGTTCCGGGTCCGCGAACACCGGGGAGCTGTTTTTT. This sequence joins TRBV10-1 and TRBJ2-2; D unclear. Trimming removed 5 bases at V and 0 bases at J, with 10 bases between. The CDR3 sequence is 15 residues long. Per the germline V gene, CDR1 is WNHNN and CDR2 is SYGVQD (reference sequence).

The V gene is TRBV7-3, the J gene TRBJ2-1; D gene ambiguous. Germline CDR1 SGHTA, CDR2 FQGTGA. This CDR3 contains 14 residues. The V and J ends lost 1 base and 10 bases respectively, with 14 bases between them. The CDR3 bases are TGTGCCAGCAGCTTAAATTCCGGCCCTGGGGAGCAGTTCTTC. This encodes CASSLNSGPGEQFF.

The CDR3 is CASSSRVPGELFF. The DNA of the CDR3 is TGTGCCAGCAGTAGCAGGGTACCCGGGGAGCTGTTTTTT. V gene TRBV6-2 or TRBV6-3 combines with J gene TRBJ2-2, with D possibly being TRBD1 (5 bases). This CDR3 has 13 amino acids. V gave up 5 bases and J gave up 6 bases, with 10 bases separating them. Germline-derived CDR1 and CDR2 are MNHEY and SVGEGT.

This chain links TRBV7-6 with TRBJ1-1; D call uncertain. Germline V gives CDR1 SGHVS, CDR2 FNYEAQ. The V end was cut by 1 base, the J end by 4 bases, with 13 bases between. The CDR3 is 15 residues long. The CDR3 loop is CASSLGQSGRTEAFF. The CDR3 coding sequence is TGTGCCAGCAGCTTAGGGCAGAGTGGGCGCACTGAAGCTTTCTTT.

V and J are TRBV10-2 and TRBJ1-2, with TRBD1 identical over 7 bases. The CDR3 contains 13 residues. Trimming took 0 bases from V and 13 from J; bases not matched to a gene: 8. Germline V gene data show CDR1 as WSHSY and CDR2 as SAAADI. The CDR3 loop is CASSESRQGFRTF. For the CDR3, the DNA is TGCGCCAGCAGTGAGTCGCGACAGGGTTTTCGCACCTTC.

The chain carries TRBV5-1 and TRBJ1-1, with D maybe TRBD1 (6 bases). V was trimmed by 4 bases and J by 5 bases, leaving 15 bases between them. The CDR3 is 14 amino acids. Looked up from germline, CDR1 is SGHRS and CDR2 is YFSETQ. CDR3 DNA: TGCGCCAGCAGCACCGAGGGGGGAGGGACTGAAGCTTTCTTT. Its protein product is CASSTEGGGTEAFF.

V and J are TRBV4-1 and TRBJ1-2; the match to TRBD1 covers 8 bases. After removal of 3 bases from V and 4 bases from J, the junction contained 7 bases not matched to a gene. The CDR3 loop spans 15 amino acids. Germline V gene sequence: CDR1 MGHRA, CDR2 YSYEKL. The CDR3 spells CASSHQDRESYGYTF. The DNA for the CDR3 is TGCGCCAGCAGCCACCAGGACAGGGAGAGCTATGGCTACACCTTC.

This rearrangement joins TRBV7-2 to TRBJ2-3, with TRBD1 matching over 9 bases. Germline V gene lookup returns CDR1 SGHTA and CDR2 FQGNSA. CDR3 length equals 16 residues. J gave up 3 bases and V 5 bases, and 9 bases lay outside the gene matches. The DNA for the CDR3 is TGTGCCAGCAGCCCACAGGGGGCAACAAGGACAGATACGCAGTATTTT. Protein sequence: CASSPQGATRTDTQYF.